One and the same sample provided the 13 T cell receptor beta chains below, sequenced in a study of cytomegalovirus exposure and HLA in healthy donors. 60 Vbeta and 13 Jbeta primers were used in PCR. Repertoires were generated with immunoSEQ multiplex PCR, while TCRdb's copy carries only in-frame clones and drops some. The repertoire holds approximately 170,000 clones, with roughly 75% as singletons. Source material: PBMCs. These receptors were taken from a male donor in good health and CMV-seronegative.

The chain has TRBV28 and TRBJ1-3, with a possible D match to TRBD1 (6 bases). V lost 3 bases and J lost 4, with 13 bases in between. Germline CDR1 and CDR2: MDHEN and SYDVKM. This CDR3 contains 15 residues. As DNA, the CDR3 is TGTGCCAGCAGTTTGGGTGGGGGCTTAGGAAACACCATATATTTT. Its translation is CASSLGGGLGNTIYF. Full variable domain (rest looked up from reference TRBV28 and TRBJ1-3): DVKVTQSSRYLVKRTGEKVFLECVQDMDHENMFWYRQDPGLGLRLIYFSYDVKMKEKGDIPEGYSVSREKKERFSLILESASTNQTSMYLCASSLGGGLGNTIYFGEGSWLTVV.

This clone was seen once. This rearrangement joins TRBV29-1 to TRBJ1-2, with a possible D match to TRBD1 (5 bases). CDR3 length: 13 amino acids. V lost 3 bases and J lost 7, with 15 bases in between. Germline V gene data show CDR1 as SQVTM and CDR2 as ANQGSEA. CDR3 in DNA: TGCAGCGTTGAGGGCTCTCAGGGAACTGGCTACACCTTC. Translated: CSVEGSQGTGYTF.

The chain recombines TRBV5-1 with TRBJ2-1; D may be TRBD2 (6 bases). Trimming left V 4 bases short and J 1 base short, with 15 bases between. This CDR3 has 16 amino acids. The germline V gene encodes CDR1 SGHRS and CDR2 YFSETQ. CDR3 bases: TGCGCCAGCAGCCCGTTAGCGGAGCCATCCTACAATGAGCAGTTCTTC. Its protein product is CASSPLAEPSYNEQFF.

This clone was recorded a few times. The rearrangement links TRBV30 to TRBJ1-4, with D perhaps TRBD1 (6 bases). The germline gives CDR1 GTSNPN, CDR2 SVGIG (reference sequence). V lost 4 bases, J lost 5 bases, and 11 bases lay in between. The CDR3 is made up of 13 amino acids. CDR3 nucleotides: TGTGCCTGGAAAAACAGGGCAAATGAAAAACTGTTTTTT. Amino acid sequence: CAWKNRANEKLFF.

V is TRBV5-6 and J is TRBJ2-3, with 7 positions matching TRBD2. The CDR3 sequence is 15 residues long. Germline V lookup: CDR1 SGHDT, CDR2 YYEEEE. V shed 1 base, J shed 2 bases, and the junction held 4 bases outside the gene matches. The CDR3 DNA reads TGTGCCAGCAGCTTGATGGGGGGGAACACAGATACGCAGTATTTT. Its protein product is CASSLMGGNTDTQYF.

The chain couples TRBV2 to TRBJ1-2, with TRBD1 matching 7 bases. Germline V CDR1 and CDR2: SNHLY, FYNNEI. The CDR3 extends over 17 amino acids. The ends lost 6 bases at V and 4 bases at J; junction bases unmatched: 17. CDR3 in DNA: TGTGCCAGCAGGGAGGGTGTACAGAACAGGGGAGGCTATGGCTACACCTTC. Translation: CASREGVQNRGGYGYTF. The full variable domain, its missing parts supplied by reference TRBV2 and TRBJ1-2, is EPEVTQTPSHQVTQMGQEVILRCVPISNHLYFYWYRQILGQKVEFLVSFYNNEISEKSEIFDDQFSVERPDGSNFTLKIRSTKLEDSAMYFCASREGVQNRGGYGYTFGSGTRLTVV.

This clone has just a few counts. This sequence joins TRBV6-5 and TRBJ2-7, with TRBD2 as a possible D gene (7 bases). V was trimmed by 4 bases and J by 6 bases, leaving 16 bases between them. CDR3 size: 14 residues. Germline V CDR1 and CDR2: MNHEY, SVGAGI. The CDR3: CASSSRGGASEQYF. The CDR3 bases are TGTGCCAGCAGTTCAAGAGGGGGGGCTTCCGAGCAGTACTTC.

This rearrangement joins TRBV11-3 to TRBJ2-1; 9 bases line up with TRBD1. Germline loops: CDR1 SGHNT, CDR2 YENEEA. V dropped 1 base and J dropped 5; count of bases not matched to a gene: 6. This CDR3 comprises 16 residues. The DNA for the CDR3 is TGTGCCAGCAGCTTAGGTGACGGGACAGGGAACAATGAGCAGTTCTTC. Translating it yields CASSLGDGTGNNEQFF.

The rearrangement links TRBV11-3 to TRBJ2-5; TRBD2 matches 11 bases. The J segment lost 5 bases and the V segment lost 5 bases, leaving 4 bases of the junction unmatched. The germline V gene has CDR1 SGHNT and CDR2 YENEEA. The CDR3 totals 14 residues. CDR3 protein: CASSASGGRETQYF. CDR3 bases: TGTGCCAGCAGCGCTAGCGGGGGGAGGGAGACCCAGTACTTC.

This clone was found once. The chain couples TRBV25-1 to TRBJ2-7; D possibly corresponds to TRBD1 (6 bases). This CDR3 has 15 amino acids. With 2 bases removed from V and 4 bases from J, the gap between germline ends came to 15 bases. Germline CDR1 reads MGHDK; CDR2 reads SYGVNS. The CDR3 sequence is CASSEGHRVIYEQYF. CDR3 nucleotide sequence: TGTGCCAGCAGTGAAGGTCACAGGGTTATTTACGAGCAGTACTTC.

This clone has only one observation. V gene TRBV5-4 combines with J gene TRBJ2-1; 10 positions match TRBD2. CDR1 and CDR2 (germline): SGHNT, YYREEE (reference sequence). CDR3 size: 15 residues. With V trimmed by 1 base and J by 9 bases, 7 bases remained unmatched. The CDR3 region has the DNA TGTGCCAGCAGCTTGAGGCTAGCGGGAGTAAGTGAGCAGTTCTTC. Amino acid sequence: CASSLRLAGVSEQFF.

This clone was seen a handful of times. The chain combines TRBV10-3 with TRBJ2-1, with TRBD2 matching 12 bases. After removal of 9 bases from V and 7 bases from J, the junction contained 7 bases not matched to a gene. In germline, CDR1 is ENHRY, CDR2 SYGVKD. The CDR3 consists of 14 residues. This chain's CDR3 is CAIQTGTSGNEQFF. In DNA, the CDR3 is TGTGCCATACAAACCGGGACTAGCGGGAATGAGCAGTTCTTC.

Note on this clone: Other nucleotide sequences in the sample specify the same CDR3. The chain has TRBV5-1 and TRBJ2-1; tentative D call: TRBD1 (5 bases). Between the trimmed V and J ends, which lost 4 bases and 5 bases, there was a span of 10 bases. This CDR3 spans 13 amino acids. Germline V gene data show CDR1 as SGHRS and CDR2 as YFSETQ. The chain's CDR3 is CASSSDRNNEQFF. CDR3 DNA: TGCGCCAGCAGCAGTGACAGAAACAATGAGCAGTTCTTC.